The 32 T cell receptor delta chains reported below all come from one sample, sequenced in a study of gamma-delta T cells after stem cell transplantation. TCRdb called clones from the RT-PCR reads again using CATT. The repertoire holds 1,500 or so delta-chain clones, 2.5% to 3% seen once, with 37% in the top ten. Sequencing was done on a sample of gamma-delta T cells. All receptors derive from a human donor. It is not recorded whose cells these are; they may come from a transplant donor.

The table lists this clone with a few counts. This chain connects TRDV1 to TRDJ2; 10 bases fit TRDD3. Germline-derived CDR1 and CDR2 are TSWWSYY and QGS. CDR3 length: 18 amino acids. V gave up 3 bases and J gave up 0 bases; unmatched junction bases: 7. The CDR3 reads CALGDPVLGDSLTAQLFF. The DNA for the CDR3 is TGTGCTCTTGGGGATCCCGTACTGGGGGATTCTTTGACAGCACAACTCTTCTTT.

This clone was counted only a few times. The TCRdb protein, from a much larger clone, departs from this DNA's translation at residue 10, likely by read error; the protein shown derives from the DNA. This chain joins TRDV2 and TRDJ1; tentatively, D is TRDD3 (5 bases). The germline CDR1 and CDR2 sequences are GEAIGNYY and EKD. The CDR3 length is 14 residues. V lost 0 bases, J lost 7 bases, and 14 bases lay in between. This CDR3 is CACDTVGENVKLIF. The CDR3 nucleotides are TGTGCCTGTGACACCGTAGGGGAGAACGTTAAACTCATCTTT.

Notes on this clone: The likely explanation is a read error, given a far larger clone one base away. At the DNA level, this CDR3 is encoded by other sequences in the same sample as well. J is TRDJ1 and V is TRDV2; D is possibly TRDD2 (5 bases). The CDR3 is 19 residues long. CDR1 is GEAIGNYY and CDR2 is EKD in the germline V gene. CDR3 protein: CACDTVSSDGGLYTDKLIF. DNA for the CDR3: TGTGCCTGCGACACCGTTTCCTCGGACGGCGGGCTTTACACCGATAAACTCATCTTT.

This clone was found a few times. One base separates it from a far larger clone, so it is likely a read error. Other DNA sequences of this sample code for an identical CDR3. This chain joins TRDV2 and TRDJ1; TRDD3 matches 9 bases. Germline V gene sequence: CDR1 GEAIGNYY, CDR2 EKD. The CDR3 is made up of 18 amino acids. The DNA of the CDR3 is TGTGCCTGCGACACTATGCACGCTGGGGGATTGTACACCGATAAACTCATCTTT. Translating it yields CACDTMHAGGLYTDKLIF.

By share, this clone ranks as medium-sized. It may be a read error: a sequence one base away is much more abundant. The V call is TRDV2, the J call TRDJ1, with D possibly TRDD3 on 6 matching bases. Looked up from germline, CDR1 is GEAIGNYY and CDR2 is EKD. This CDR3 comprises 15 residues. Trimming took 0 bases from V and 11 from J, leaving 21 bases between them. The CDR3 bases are TGTGCCTGTGACACCGTTGGGGGGGTGACAAAAGGGCTCATCTTT. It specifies CACDTVGGVTKGLIF.

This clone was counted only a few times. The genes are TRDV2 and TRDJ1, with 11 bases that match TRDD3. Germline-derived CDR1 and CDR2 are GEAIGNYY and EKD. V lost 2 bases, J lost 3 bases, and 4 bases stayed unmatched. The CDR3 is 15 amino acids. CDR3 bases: TGTGCCTGTGACAAACTGGGGGATAGGGCCGATAAACTCATCTTT. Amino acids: CACDKLGDRADKLIF.

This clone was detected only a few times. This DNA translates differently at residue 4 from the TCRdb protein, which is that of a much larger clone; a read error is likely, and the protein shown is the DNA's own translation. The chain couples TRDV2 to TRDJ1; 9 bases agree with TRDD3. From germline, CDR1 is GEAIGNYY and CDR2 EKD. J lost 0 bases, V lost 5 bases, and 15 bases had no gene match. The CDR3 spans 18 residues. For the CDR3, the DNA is TGTGCCTGTGGCCCCGTCCGGGGGACTGGGGGACACACCGATAAACTCATCTTT. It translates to CACGPVRGTGGHTDKLIF.

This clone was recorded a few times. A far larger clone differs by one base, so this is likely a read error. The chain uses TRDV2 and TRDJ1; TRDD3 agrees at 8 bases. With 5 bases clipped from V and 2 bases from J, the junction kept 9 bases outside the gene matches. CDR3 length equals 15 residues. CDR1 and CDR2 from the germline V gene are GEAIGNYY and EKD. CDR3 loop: CACVELGGTTDKLIF. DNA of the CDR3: TGTGCCTGTGTCGAACTGGGGGGTACGACCGATAAACTCATCTTT.

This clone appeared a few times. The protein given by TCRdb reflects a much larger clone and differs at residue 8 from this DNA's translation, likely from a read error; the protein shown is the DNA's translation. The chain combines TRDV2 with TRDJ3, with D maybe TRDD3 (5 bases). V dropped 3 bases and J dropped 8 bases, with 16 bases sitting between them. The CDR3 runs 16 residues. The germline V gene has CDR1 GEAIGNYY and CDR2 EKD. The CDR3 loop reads CACDAVLEEYTRQMFF. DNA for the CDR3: TGTGCCTGTGACGCCGTACTGGAGGAGTACACCCGACAGATGTTTTTC.

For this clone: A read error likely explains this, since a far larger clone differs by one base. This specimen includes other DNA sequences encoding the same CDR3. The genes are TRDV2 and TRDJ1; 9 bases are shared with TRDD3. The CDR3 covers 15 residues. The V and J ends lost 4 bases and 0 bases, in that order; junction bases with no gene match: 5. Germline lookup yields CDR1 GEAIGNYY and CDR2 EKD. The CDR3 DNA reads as TGTGCCTGTGATGTGCTGGGGGATCACACCGATAAACTCATCTTT. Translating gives CACDVLGDHTDKLIF.

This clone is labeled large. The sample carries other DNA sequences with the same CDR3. The DNA of the CDR3 is TGTGCCTGTGACACCCTCATGGGTCTGGGGGATATCCAAGGGGGGACCGATAAACTCATCTTT. Protein: CACDTLMGLGDIQGGTDKLIF. The chain has TRDV2 and TRDJ1, with TRDD3 matching 10 bases. Per the germline V gene, CDR1 is GEAIGNYY and CDR2 is EKD. CDR3 length equals 21 residues. The V gene end was trimmed by 0 bases and the J gene end by 2 bases; junction bases not matched to a gene: 20.

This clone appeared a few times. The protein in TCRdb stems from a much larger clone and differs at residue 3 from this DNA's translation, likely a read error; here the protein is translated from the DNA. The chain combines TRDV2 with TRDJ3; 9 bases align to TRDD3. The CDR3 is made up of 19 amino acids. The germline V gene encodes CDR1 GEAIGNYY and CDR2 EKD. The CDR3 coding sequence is TGTGCCAGTGACGGGGCTGGGGGATCCCACTCCTGGGACACCCGACAGATGTTTTTC. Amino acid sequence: CASDGAGGSHSWDTRQMFF.

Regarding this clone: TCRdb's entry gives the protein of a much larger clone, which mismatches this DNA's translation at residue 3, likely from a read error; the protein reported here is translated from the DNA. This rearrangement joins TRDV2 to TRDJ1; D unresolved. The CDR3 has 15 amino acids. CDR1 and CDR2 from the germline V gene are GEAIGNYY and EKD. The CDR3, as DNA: TGTGCCCGTGACACGGTCGCCCGGTACACCGATAAACTCATCTTT. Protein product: CARDTVARYTDKLIF.

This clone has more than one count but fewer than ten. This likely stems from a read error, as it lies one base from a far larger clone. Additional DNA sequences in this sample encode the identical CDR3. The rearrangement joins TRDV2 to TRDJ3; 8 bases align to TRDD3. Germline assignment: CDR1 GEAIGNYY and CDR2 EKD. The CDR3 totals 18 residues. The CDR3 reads CACDSWGNDPWDTRQMFF. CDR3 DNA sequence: TGTGCCTGTGACAGCTGGGGGAACGACCCCTGGGACACCCGACAGATGTTCTTC.

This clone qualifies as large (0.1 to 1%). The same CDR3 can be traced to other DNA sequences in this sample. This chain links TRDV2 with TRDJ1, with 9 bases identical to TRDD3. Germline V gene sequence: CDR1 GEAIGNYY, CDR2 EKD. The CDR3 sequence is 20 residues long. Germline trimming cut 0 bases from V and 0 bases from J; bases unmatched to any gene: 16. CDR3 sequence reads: CACDTVRLLGELRNTDKLIF. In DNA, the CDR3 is TGTGCCTGTGACACCGTTCGTCTACTGGGGGAACTCAGAAACACCGATAAACTCATCTTT.

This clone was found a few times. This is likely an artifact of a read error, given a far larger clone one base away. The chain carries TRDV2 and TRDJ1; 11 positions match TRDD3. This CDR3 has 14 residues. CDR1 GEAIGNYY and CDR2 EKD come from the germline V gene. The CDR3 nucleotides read TGTGCCCGTGACCCTATGGGGGATACGCGGAAAATCATCTTT. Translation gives CARDPMGDTRKIIF.

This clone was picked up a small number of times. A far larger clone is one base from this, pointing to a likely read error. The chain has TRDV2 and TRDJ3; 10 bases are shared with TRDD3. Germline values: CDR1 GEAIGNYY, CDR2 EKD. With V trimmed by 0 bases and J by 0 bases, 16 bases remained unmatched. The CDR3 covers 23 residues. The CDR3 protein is CACDTVRLGDPLPSSWDTRQMFF. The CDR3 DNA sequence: TGTGCCTGTGACACCGTCCGACTGGGGGATCCCCTTCCCAGCTCCTGGGACACCCGACAGATGTTTTTC.

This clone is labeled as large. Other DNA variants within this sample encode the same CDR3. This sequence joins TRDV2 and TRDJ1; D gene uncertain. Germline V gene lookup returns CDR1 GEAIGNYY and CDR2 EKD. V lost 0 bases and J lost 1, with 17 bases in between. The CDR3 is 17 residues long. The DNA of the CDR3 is TGTGCCTGTGACACCGCTGAGGTCCAGGGTGGCACCGATAAACTCATCTTT. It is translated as CACDTAEVQGGTDKLIF.

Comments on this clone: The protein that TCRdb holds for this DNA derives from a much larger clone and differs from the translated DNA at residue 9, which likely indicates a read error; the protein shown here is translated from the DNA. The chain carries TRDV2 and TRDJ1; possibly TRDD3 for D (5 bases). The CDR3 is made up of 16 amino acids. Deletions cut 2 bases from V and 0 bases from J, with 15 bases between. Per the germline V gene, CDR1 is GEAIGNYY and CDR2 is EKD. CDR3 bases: TGTGCCTGTGACAGTTTGGCTGGGAGGTACACCGATAAACTCATCTTT. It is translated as CACDSLAGRYTDKLIF.

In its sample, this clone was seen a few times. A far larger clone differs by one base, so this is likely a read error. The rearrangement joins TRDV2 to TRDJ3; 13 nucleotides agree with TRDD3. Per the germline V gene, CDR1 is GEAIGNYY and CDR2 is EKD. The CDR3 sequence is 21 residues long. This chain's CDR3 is CACDFPPTGGYGSWVTRQMFF. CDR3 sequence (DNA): TGTGCCTGTGACTTTCCCCCAACTGGGGGATACGGCTCCTGGGTCACCCGACAGATGTTTTTC.

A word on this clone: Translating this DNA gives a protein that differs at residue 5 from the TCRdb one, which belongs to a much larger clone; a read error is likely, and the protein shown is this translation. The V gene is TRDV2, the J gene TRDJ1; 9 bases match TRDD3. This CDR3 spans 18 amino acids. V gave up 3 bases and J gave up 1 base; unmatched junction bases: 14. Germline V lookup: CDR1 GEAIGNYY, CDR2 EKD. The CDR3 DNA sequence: TGTGCCTGTGACGCCCTGGGGGATCCCCCACGGGGCACCGATAAACTCATCTTT. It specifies CACDALGDPPRGTDKLIF.

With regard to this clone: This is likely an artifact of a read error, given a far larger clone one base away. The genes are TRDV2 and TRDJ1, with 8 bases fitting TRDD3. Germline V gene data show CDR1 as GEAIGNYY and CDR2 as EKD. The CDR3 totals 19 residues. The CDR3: CACDTIFSTGGPTIHKPIF. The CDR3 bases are TGTGCCTGTGACACCATTTTCAGTACTGGGGGCCCCACGATCCATAAACCCATCTTT.

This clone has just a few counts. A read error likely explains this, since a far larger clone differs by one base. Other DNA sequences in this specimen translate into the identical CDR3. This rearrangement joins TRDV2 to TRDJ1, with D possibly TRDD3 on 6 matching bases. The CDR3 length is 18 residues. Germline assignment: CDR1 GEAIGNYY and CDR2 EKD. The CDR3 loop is CACDTIRGAYTHTDKLIF. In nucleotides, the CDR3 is TGCGCCTGTGACACGATACGGGGGGCCTATACCCACACCGATAAACTCATCTTT.

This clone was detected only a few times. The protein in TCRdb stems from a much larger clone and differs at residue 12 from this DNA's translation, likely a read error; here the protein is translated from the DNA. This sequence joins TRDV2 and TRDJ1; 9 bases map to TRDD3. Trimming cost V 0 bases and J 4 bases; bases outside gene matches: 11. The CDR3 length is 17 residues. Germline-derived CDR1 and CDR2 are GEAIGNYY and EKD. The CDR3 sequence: CACDTLGDSGYIDKLIF. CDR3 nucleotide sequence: TGTGCCTGTGACACCTTGGGGGATAGTGGGTACATCGATAAACTCATCTTT.

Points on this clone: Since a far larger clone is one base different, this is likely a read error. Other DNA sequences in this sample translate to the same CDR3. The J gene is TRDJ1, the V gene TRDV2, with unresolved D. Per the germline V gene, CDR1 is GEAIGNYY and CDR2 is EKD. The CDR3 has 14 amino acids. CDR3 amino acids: CACDRLGVTDKLIF. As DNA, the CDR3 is TGTGCCTGTGACCGGCTTGGCGTCACCGATAAACTCATCTTC.

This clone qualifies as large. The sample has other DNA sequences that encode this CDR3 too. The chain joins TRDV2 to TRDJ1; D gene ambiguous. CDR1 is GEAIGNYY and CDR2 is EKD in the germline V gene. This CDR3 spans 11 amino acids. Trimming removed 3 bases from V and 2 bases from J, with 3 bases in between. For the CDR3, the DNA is TGTGCCTGTGACCAAACCGATAAACTCATCTTT. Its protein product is CACDQTDKLIF.

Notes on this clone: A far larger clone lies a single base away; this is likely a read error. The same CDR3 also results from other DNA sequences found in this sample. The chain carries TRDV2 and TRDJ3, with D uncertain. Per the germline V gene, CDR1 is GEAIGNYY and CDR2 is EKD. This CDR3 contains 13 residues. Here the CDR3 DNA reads TGTGCCTGCGACACCTGGGACACCCGACAGATGTTTTTC. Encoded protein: CACDTWDTRQMFF.

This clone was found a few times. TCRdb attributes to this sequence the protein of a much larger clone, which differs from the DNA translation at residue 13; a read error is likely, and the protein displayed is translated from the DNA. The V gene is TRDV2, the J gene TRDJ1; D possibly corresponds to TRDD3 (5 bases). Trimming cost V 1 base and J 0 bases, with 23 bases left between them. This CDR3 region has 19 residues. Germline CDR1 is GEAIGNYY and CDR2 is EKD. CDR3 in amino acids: CACDTVAGIDTRNTDKLIF. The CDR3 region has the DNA TGTGCCTGTGACACTGTCGCTGGTATCGATACTCGGAACACCGATAAACTCATCTTT.

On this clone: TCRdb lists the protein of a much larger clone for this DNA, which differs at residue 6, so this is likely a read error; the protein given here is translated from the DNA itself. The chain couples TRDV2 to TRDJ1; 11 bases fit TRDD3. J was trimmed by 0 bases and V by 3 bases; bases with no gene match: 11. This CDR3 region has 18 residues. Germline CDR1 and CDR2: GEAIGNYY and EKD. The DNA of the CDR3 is TGTGCCTGTGACGCCGTACTGGGGGATAGGATGTACACCGATAAACTCATCTTT. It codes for CACDAVLGDRMYTDKLIF.

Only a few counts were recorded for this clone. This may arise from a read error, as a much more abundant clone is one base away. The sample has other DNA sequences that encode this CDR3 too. The CDR3 spells CACDSAPLGDIPGTDKLIF. The CDR3 DNA sequence: TGTGCCTGTGACTCGGCCCCACTGGGGGATATTCCTGGGACCGATAAACTCATCTTC. The gene calls are TRDV2 and TRDJ1; 11 bases align to TRDD3. Germline CDR1 reads GEAIGNYY; CDR2 reads EKD. The length of the CDR3 is 19 residues.

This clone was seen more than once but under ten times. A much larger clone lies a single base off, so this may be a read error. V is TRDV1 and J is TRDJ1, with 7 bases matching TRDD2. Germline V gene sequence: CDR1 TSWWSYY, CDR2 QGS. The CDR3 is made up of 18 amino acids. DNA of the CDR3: TGTGCTCTTGGGGACCGCCTTCCTCCCACTCGGGACACCGATAAATTCATCTTT. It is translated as CALGDRLPPTRDTDKFIF.

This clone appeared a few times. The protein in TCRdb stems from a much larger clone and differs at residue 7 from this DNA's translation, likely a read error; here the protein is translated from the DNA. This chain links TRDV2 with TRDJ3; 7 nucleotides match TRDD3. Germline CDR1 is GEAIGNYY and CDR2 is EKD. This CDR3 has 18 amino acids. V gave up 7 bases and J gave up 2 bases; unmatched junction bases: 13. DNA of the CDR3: TGTGCCTGCCGGCGACTGAGGGATACAGCCTGGGACACCCGACAGATGTTTTTC. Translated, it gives CACRRLRDTAWDTRQMFF.